This T cell receptor (beta chain) was identified during a study of T cell changes during pregnancy in multiple sclerosis. TCRdb's copy holds only in-frame clones and misses some; the assay was immunoSEQ multiplex PCR. The sample yields tens of thousands of clones, roughly 90% seen once. Germline CDR1 reads MGHRA; CDR2 reads YSYEKL. The ends lost 0 bases at V and 1 base at J; junction bases unmatched: 8. The CDR3 totals 17 residues. V and J are TRBV4-1 and TRBJ1-1; 7 nucleotides agree with TRBD1. The origin of this receptor is a female donor in good health, enrolled as a control in a pregnancy study. The specimen was peripheral blood, collected in the first trimester of pregnancy. The DNA of the CDR3 is TGCGCCAGCAGCCAAGATCTTTCCCGGGACAGGAACACTGAAGCTTTCTTT. Protein: CASSQDLSRDRNTEAFF.